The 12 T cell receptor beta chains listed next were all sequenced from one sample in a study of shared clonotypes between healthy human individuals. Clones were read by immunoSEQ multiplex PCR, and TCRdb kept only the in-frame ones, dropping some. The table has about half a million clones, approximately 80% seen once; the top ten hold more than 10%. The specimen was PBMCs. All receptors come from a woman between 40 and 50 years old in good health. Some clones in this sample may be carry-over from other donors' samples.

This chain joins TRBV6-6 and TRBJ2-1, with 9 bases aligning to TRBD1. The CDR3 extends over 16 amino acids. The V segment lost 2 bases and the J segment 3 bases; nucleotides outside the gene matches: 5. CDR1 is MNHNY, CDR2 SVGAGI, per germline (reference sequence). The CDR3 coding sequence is TGTGCCAGCAGTTACCCGGGACAGGGTTTCTACAATGAGCAGTTCTTC. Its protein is CASSYPGQGFYNEQFF.

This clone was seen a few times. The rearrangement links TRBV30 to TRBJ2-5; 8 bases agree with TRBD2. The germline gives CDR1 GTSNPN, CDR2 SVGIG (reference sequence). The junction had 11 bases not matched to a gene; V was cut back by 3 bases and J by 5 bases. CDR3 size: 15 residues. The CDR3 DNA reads TGTGCCTGGAGCAGCCCCGGCAGCGGGAGTGAGACCCAGTACTTC. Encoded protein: CAWSSPGSGSETQYF.

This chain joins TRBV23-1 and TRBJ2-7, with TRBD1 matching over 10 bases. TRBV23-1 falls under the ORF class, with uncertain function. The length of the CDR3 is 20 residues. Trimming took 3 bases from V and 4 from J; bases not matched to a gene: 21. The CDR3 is CASSHVNNKPGQGKTYEQYF. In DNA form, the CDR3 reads TGCGCCAGCAGTCATGTGAACAACAAACCGGGACAGGGGAAAACGTACGAGCAGTACTTC.

CDR3 residues: CAWNLGMDYGYTF. CDR3 in DNA: TGTGCCTGGAATCTAGGCATGGATTATGGCTACACCTTC. The V call is TRBV30, the J call TRBJ1-2; D not certain. The CDR3 totals 13 residues. The germline gives CDR1 GTSNPN, CDR2 SVGIG (reference sequence). V dropped 4 bases and J dropped 5 bases, with 14 bases sitting between them.

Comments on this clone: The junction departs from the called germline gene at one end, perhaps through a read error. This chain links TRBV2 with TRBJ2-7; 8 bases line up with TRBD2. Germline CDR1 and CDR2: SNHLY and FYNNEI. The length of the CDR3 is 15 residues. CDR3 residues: CASLPGTRVGNEQCF. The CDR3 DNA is TGTGCCAGCCTTCCCGGGACTAGGGTGGGTAACGAGCAGTGCTTC.

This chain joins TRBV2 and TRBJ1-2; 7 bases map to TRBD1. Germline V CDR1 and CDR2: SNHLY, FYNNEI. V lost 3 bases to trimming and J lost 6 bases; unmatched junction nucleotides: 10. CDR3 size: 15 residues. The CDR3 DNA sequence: TGTGCCAGCAGTGACCCCATCGGGACAGCCGATGGCTACACCTTC. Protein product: CASSDPIGTADGYTF.

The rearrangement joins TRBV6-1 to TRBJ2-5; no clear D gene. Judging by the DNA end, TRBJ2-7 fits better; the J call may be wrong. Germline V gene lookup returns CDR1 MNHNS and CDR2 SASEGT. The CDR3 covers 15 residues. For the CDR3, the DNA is TGTGCCAGCAGACCCCCTCTCGGCAGTTCCTACGAGCAGTACTTC. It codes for CASRPPLGSSYEQYF.

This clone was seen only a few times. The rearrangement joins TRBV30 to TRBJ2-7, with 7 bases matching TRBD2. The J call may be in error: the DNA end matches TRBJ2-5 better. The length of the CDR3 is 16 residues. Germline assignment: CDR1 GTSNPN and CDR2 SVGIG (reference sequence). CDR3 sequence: CAWKTVRLAAKETQYF. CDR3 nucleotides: TGTGCCTGGAAGACGGTTCGCCTAGCGGCCAAAGAGACCCAGTACTTC.

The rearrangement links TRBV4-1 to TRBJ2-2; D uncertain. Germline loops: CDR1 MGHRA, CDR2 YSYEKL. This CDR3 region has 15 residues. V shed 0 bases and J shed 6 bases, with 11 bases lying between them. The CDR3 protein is CASSQEFTIPGELFF. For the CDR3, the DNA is TGCGCCAGCAGCCAAGAATTTACAATCCCCGGGGAGCTGTTTTTT.

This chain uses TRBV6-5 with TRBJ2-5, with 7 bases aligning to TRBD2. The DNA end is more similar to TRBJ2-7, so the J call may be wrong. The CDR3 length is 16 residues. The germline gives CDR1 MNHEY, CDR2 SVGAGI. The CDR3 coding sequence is TGTGCCAGCAGTTCCCCGAGGGGCGGGAGTACCTACGAGCAGTACTTC. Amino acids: CASSSPRGGSTYEQYF.

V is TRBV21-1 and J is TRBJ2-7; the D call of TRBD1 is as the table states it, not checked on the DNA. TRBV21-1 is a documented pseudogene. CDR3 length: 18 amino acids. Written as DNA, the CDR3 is TGTGCCAGCAGCAAAGCGCTTTGGGGCAGGGTAATTGACGCGAAGCAGTACTTC. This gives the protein CASSKALWGRVIDAKQYF.

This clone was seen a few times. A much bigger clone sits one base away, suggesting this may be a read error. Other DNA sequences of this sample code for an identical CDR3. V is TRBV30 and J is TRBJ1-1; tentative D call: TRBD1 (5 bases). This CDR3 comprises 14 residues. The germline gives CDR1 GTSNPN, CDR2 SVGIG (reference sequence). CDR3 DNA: TGTGCCTGGAGTCCCATAAGGGGCACAGCTGAGGCTTTCTTT. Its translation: CAWSPIRGTAEAFF.